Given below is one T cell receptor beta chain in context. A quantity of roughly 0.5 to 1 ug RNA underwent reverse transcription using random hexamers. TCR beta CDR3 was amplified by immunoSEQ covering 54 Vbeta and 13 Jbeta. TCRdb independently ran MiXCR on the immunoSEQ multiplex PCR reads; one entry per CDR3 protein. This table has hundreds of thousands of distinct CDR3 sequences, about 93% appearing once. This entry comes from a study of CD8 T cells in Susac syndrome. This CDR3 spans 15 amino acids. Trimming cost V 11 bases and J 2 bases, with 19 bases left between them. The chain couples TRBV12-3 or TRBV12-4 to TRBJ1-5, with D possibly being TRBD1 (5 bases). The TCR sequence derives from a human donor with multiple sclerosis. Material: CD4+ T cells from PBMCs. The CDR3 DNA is TGTGCCGGCATAAGACAGATCGAGGGCAATCAGCCCCAGCATTTT. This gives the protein CAGIRQIEGNQPQHF.